A selection of T cell receptor beta chains follows, all from one sample in a study of T-cell memory formation after mild COVID-19. Via MiXCR, TCRdb re-called the 5' RACE reads, giving one row per CDR3 protein. This table holds 250,000 to 350,000 distinct CDR3 sequences, roughly a fifth found once. Sequences were obtained from PBMCs or a T cell subset sorted from them (not recorded which). All receptors come from a man aged 18 to 29 who had mild COVID-19 (a few samples of this study predate the infection). Cell type and time point are not known. The CDR3 runs from the conserved cysteine through the conserved F or W. The D gene is left open where the match is weak. Not every row has a clone size; where given, it reads once, few, many or a size class.

>14|TRBJ2-5|TRBV20-1|.|many
CSVPPLAALETQYF
TGCAGTGTTCCGCCACTCGCGGCCCTAGAGACCCAGTACTTC
>16|TRBJ2-3|TRBV7-2|.|few
CASSLGRQGRTDTQYF
TGTGCCAGCAGCTTAGGGAGGCAGGGTCGGACAGATACGCAGTATTTT
>14|TRBJ2-3|TRBV5-1|TRBD1|.
CATGTGGNTDTQYF
TGCGCCACCGGGACAGGGGGGAACACAGATACGCAGTATTTT
>15|TRBJ1-1|TRBV3-1|.|.
CASSQDVGEGTEAFF
TGTGCCAGCAGCCAAGATGTTGGGGAAGGCACTGAAGCTTTCTTT
>13|TRBJ2-1|TRBV24-1|.|few
CATRDNSYNEQFF
TGTGCCACCCGGGACAACTCCTACAATGAGCAGTTCTTC
>16|TRBJ2-2|TRBV7-9|.|few
CASSLLRLSNTGELFF
TGTGCCAGCAGCTTACTTCGGCTATCGAACACCGGGGAGCTGTTTTTT
>12|TRBJ2-3|TRBV18|.|.
CASSPISDTQYF
TGTGCCAGCTCACCCATCTCCGATACGCAGTATTTT
>12|TRBJ2-1|TRBV7-2|.|.
CASGSFGNEQFF
TGTGCCAGCGGGTCCTTCGGGAATGAGCAGTTCTTC
>15|TRBJ2-3|TRBV4-2|TRBD1|few
CASTKGQYPTDTQYF
TGTGCCAGTACTAAGGGACAGTACCCCACAGATACGCAGTATTTT
>15|TRBJ2-3|TRBV7-9|.|few
CASSLVPGSTDTQYF
TGTGCCAGCAGCCTCGTCCCGGGGTCCACAGATACGCAGTATTTT
>12|TRBJ2-3|TRBV29-1|.|many
CSVHQDTDTQYF
TGCAGCGTTCACCAGGACACAGATACGCAGTATTTT
>15|TRBJ2-2|TRBV5-5|.|few
CASSFRARDTGELFF
TGTGCCAGCAGCTTCAGAGCGAGGGACACCGGGGAGCTGTTTTTT
>14|TRBJ1-2|TRBV6-5|.|.
CASRTFEEGRGYTF
TGTGCCAGCAGGACCTTCGAAGAGGGCCGGGGCTACACCTTC
>16|TRBJ2-5|TRBV27|TRBD1|few
CASSPGTGMGQETQYF
TGTGCCAGCAGTCCAGGGACAGGGATGGGGCAAGAGACCCAGTACTTC
>14|TRBJ2-5|TRBV7-9|.|.
CASQGASGEETQYF
TGTGCCAGCCAGGGGGCTAGCGGGGAAGAGACCCAGTACTTC
>12|TRBJ2-5|TRBV7-9|.|.
CASSFHRETQYF
TGTGCCAGCAGCTTTCACCGGGAGACCCAGTACTTC
>17|TRBJ2-5|TRBV4-1|TRBD2|.
CASSQGEGLAGQETQYF
TGCGCCAGCAGCCAAGGCGAGGGACTAGCGGGGCAAGAGACCCAGTACTTC
>15|TRBJ1-2|TRBV7-8|.|few
CASSLVFGSNYGYTF
TGTGCCAGCAGCTTAGTTTTTGGGTCTAACTATGGCTACACCTTC
>13|TRBJ1-4|TRBV15|.|few
CATGSQGSEKLFF
TGTGCCACCGGCTCACAGGGTAGTGAAAAACTGTTTTTT
>13|TRBJ1-5|TRBV6-2/TRBV6-3|.|.
CASSYSQNQPQHF
TGTGCCAGCAGTTACTCCCAGAATCAGCCCCAGCATTTT
>19|TRBJ2-5|TRBV4-1|TRBD2|many
CASSPQLPSGGKFQETQYF
TGCGCCAGCAGCCCCCAACTTCCTAGCGGGGGGAAATTCCAAGAGACCCAGTACTTC
>13|TRBJ1-1|TRBV30|.|.
CAWSRGSNTEAFF
TGTGCCTGGAGTAGGGGATCGAACACTGAAGCTTTCTTT
>15|TRBJ1-3|TRBV7-2|.|.
CASSLEGWLRNTIYF
TGTGCCAGCAGCTTAGAGGGGTGGTTGCGAAACACCATATATTTT
>14|TRBJ1-1|TRBV27|TRBD1|.
CASSPWDSNTEAFF
TGTGCCAGCAGTCCCTGGGACAGTAACACTGAAGCTTTCTTT
>13|TRBJ2-5|TRBV18|.|.
CASLGRMQETQYF
TGTGCCAGCCTCGGGAGAATGCAAGAGACCCAGTACTTC
>16|TRBJ2-1|TRBV7-9|TRBD1|.
CASSSGTGDTYNEQFF
TGTGCCAGCAGCTCAGGGACAGGGGATACATACAATGAGCAGTTCTTC
>14|TRBJ2-1|TRBV20-1|TRBD2|few
CSARGAGGYNEQFF
TGCAGTGCTAGAGGCGCGGGGGGTTACAATGAGCAGTTCTTC
>15|TRBJ2-3|TRBV12-3/TRBV12-4|TRBD2|.
CASSRIAGGANTQYF
TGTGCCAGCAGTCGGATAGCGGGGGGAGCGAATACGCAGTATTTT
>16|TRBJ2-1|TRBV6-1|TRBD2|.
CASSARGTSAYNEQFF
TGTGCCAGCAGTGCTCGGGGAACTAGCGCCTACAATGAGCAGTTCTTC
>15|TRBJ2-1|TRBV5-1|TRBD2|once
CASSLESSGGNEQFF
TGCGCCAGCAGCTTGGAGTCTAGCGGGGGGAATGAGCAGTTCTTC
>15|TRBJ1-4|TRBV13|.|.
CASSLGQGMNEKLFF
TGTGCCAGCAGCTTAGGGCAGGGGATGAATGAAAAACTGTTTTTT
>14|TRBJ1-5|TRBV20-1|.|.
CSARDELGNQPQHF
TGCAGTGCTAGAGATGAGTTGGGCAATCAGCCCCAGCATTTT
>15|TRBJ2-3|TRBV5-1|.|few
CASSLVPGGADTQYF
TGCGCCAGCAGCTTGGTACCTGGTGGGGCAGATACGCAGTATTTT
>14|TRBJ2-1|TRBV7-9|.|few
CASSLSSVLDEQFF
TGTGCCAGCAGCTTATCTTCAGTTCTGGATGAGCAGTTCTTC
>14|TRBJ2-2|TRBV20-1|TRBD1|few
CSARDRKNTGELFF
TGCAGTGCTAGGGACAGGAAGAACACCGGGGAGCTGTTTTTT
>15|TRBJ2-1|TRBV5-4|TRBD1|many
CASSLRSGTGNEQFF
TGTGCCAGCAGCTTGCGGTCCGGGACAGGGAATGAGCAGTTCTTC
>14|TRBJ2-7|TRBV7-4|TRBD1|.
CASSLDDRVNEQYF
TGTGCCAGCAGCTTAGACGACAGGGTCAACGAGCAGTACTTC
>15|TRBJ2-2|TRBV12-3/TRBV12-4|.|.
CASSPVFRGTGELFF
TGTGCCAGCAGCCCCGTCTTTCGGGGCACCGGGGAGCTGTTTTTT
>14|TRBJ1-6|TRBV7-2|.|.
CASRSGGDNSPLHF
TGTGCCAGCAGATCAGGCGGTGATAATTCACCCCTCCACTTT
>14|TRBJ1-2|TRBV6-6|.|many
CASTPRPGRSGYTF
TGTGCCAGCACCCCTAGGCCCGGAAGGAGCGGCTACACCTTC
>19|TRBJ2-6|TRBV11-2|TRBD1|.
CASFDGGTGSTSGANVLTF
TGTGCCAGCTTCGACGGCGGGACAGGGTCTACCTCTGGGGCCAACGTCCTGACTTTC